These 27 T cell receptor beta chains were sequenced from one sample in a study of cytomegalovirus exposure and HLA in healthy donors. A multiplex PCR was run with 60 Vbeta primers and 13 Jbeta primers. Sequencing was performed with immunoSEQ multiplex PCR; in TCRdb, only in-frame clones are kept and a portion is missing. Of about 150,000 clones listed, 75% to 80% were seen once; the top ten hold approximately 3%. Sample: PBMCs. The receptors shown here come from a woman aged 40 to 50 in good health and CMV-seronegative.

The J gene is TRBJ2-5, the V gene TRBV5-5; the D gene is possibly TRBD1 (7 bases). V lost 4 bases and J lost 0, with 10 bases in between. The length of the CDR3 is 14 residues. Germline lookup yields CDR1 SGHKS and CDR2 YYEKEE (reference sequence). CDR3 coding DNA: TGTGCCAGCAGCGCGGGACAGTACCAAGAGACCCAGTACTTC. This encodes CASSAGQYQETQYF. The entire variable domain, with the rest obtained from reference TRBV5-5 and TRBJ2-5, is as follows: DAGVTQSPTHLIKTRGQQVTLRCSPISGHKSVSWYQQVLGQGPQFIFQYYEKEERGRGNFPDRFSARQFPNYSSELNVNALLLGDSALYLCASSAGQYQETQYFGPGTRLLVL.

The chain carries TRBV27 and TRBJ2-1; D is perhaps TRBD2 (5 bases). CDR3 length equals 16 residues. Between the trimmed V and J ends, which lost 3 bases and 2 bases, there was a span of 14 bases. From germline, CDR1 is MNHEY and CDR2 SMNVEV (reference sequence). Here the CDR3 reads CASSFLAVTTYNEQFF. The CDR3 nucleotides are TGTGCCAGCAGTTTCCTCGCGGTGACTACCTACAATGAGCAGTTCTTC.

This clone has just one count. The chain couples TRBV5-1 to TRBJ2-1, with D perhaps TRBD2 (5 bases). V was clipped by 0 bases and J by 0 bases, with 7 bases between them. Germline CDR1 and CDR2: SGHRS and YFSETQ. The CDR3 covers 15 residues. CDR3 sequence (DNA): TGCGCCAGCAGCTTGGTAGCGAGCTCCTACAATGAGCAGTTCTTC. It is translated as CASSLVASSYNEQFF.

The sample holds a few counts of this clone. The rearrangement uses TRBV5-1 and TRBJ1-1; 8 nucleotides agree with TRBD1. After removal of 0 bases from V and 1 base from J, the junction contained 2 bases not matched to a gene. Germline V gives CDR1 SGHRS, CDR2 YFSETQ. CDR3 length equals 15 residues. CDR3 sequence reads: CASSLAGTGNTEAFF. Here the CDR3 DNA reads TGCGCCAGCAGCTTGGCCGGGACAGGGAACACTGAAGCTTTCTTT.

The chain employs TRBV6-1 and TRBJ1-1, with a tentative D call TRBD1 (5 bases). Germline-derived CDR1 and CDR2 are MNHNS and SASEGT. CDR3 length: 14 amino acids. With 4 bases removed from V and 0 bases from J, the gap between germline ends came to 9 bases. The CDR3 DNA is TGTGCCAGCAGTGTCAGGGCTATGAACACTGAAGCTTTCTTT. Its translation is CASSVRAMNTEAFF.

The rearrangement links TRBV25-1 to TRBJ1-4; 10 bases map to TRBD1. This CDR3 has 17 amino acids. Germline assignment: CDR1 MGHDK and CDR2 SYGVNS. V shed 5 bases, J shed 4 bases, and the junction held 10 bases outside the gene matches. This chain's CDR3 is CASSHGTGDALNEKLFF. Here the CDR3 DNA reads TGTGCCAGCAGTCACGGGACAGGGGACGCCCTTAATGAAAAACTGTTTTTT.

The chain joins TRBV7-6 to TRBJ1-3, with 8 bases lining up with TRBD1. CDR3 length: 15 residues. Germline values: CDR1 SGHVS, CDR2 FNYEAQ. Losses at the gene ends were 5 bases for V and 2 bases for J; bases not matched to a gene: 5. CDR3 protein: CASSPQDRAGNTIYF. CDR3 sequence (DNA): TGTGCCAGCAGCCCCCAGGACAGGGCTGGAAACACCATATATTTT. Based on the CDR3 plus reference TRBV7-6 and TRBJ1-3, the full variable domain is GAGVSQSPRYKVTKRGQDVALRCDPISGHVSLYWYRQALGQGPEFLTYFNYEAQQDKSGLPNDRFSAERPEGSISTLTIQRTEQRDSAMYRCASSPQDRAGNTIYFGEGSWLTVV.

The CDR3 reads CASSLEPAGGPDTQYF. In nucleotides, the CDR3 is TGCGCCAGCAGCTTGGAGCCAGCGGGGGGGCCAGATACGCAGTATTTT. The rearrangement links TRBV5-1 to TRBJ2-3; 10 nucleotides line up with TRBD2. Trimming took 0 bases from V and 4 from J; bases not matched to a gene: 5. Germline V gives CDR1 SGHRS, CDR2 YFSETQ. The CDR3 totals 16 residues.

V is TRBV4-1 and J is TRBJ2-7; D gene ambiguous. V lost 5 bases to trimming and J lost 0 bases, with 11 bases between them. This CDR3 is built from 14 residues. CDR1 MGHRA and CDR2 YSYEKL come from the germline V gene. The CDR3 reads CASSFDRGSYEQYF. CDR3 DNA: TGCGCCAGCAGCTTCGACCGCGGCTCCTACGAGCAGTACTTC.

The rearrangement uses TRBV2 and TRBJ2-7; TRBD1 might be the D (5 bases). Germline V gene data show CDR1 as SNHLY and CDR2 as FYNNEI. The V end was cut by 7 bases, the J end by 5 bases, with 18 bases between. The CDR3 length is 14 residues. The CDR3 reads CASIFDRDVDEQYF. The CDR3 DNA reads TGTGCCAGCATTTTCGACAGAGACGTTGACGAGCAGTACTTC.

This clone appeared once. This rearrangement joins TRBV28 to TRBJ2-7; tentative D call: TRBD1 (6 bases). The CDR3 is made up of 13 amino acids. CDR1 and CDR2 (germline): MDHEN, SYDVKM. V dropped 6 bases and J dropped 4 bases, with 13 bases sitting between them. The CDR3 here is CASRRLQGYEQYF. CDR3 in DNA: TGTGCCAGCAGGCGACTCCAGGGGTACGAGCAGTACTTC.

This chain uses TRBV7-9 with TRBJ2-2, with TRBD2 as a possible D gene (5 bases). The germline V and J ends were trimmed by 2 bases and 3 bases, with 19 bases remaining between them. The CDR3 totals 18 residues. The germline CDR1 and CDR2 sequences are SEHNR and FQNEAQ (reference sequence). The CDR3 bases are TGTGCCAGCAGCTTACGCGTCCTTCGGGATCATCACACCGGGGAGCTGTTTTTT. Amino acid sequence: CASSLRVLRDHHTGELFF.

In DNA, the CDR3 is TGCGCCAGCAGAAGGGAGTCGGGGGAAGAGCAGTTCTTC. It yields the protein CASRRESGEEQFF. The chain has TRBV5-1 and TRBJ2-1; D may be TRBD2 (6 bases). The CDR3 extends over 13 amino acids. Deletions cut 5 bases from V and 10 bases from J, with 16 bases between. Germline loops: CDR1 SGHRS, CDR2 YFSETQ.

This chain uses TRBV19 with TRBJ1-5; maybe TRBD1 (6 bases). This CDR3 has 15 residues. CDR1 is LNHDA, CDR2 SQIVND, per germline (reference sequence). The ends were cut back, 6 bases at V and 1 base at J, with 13 bases in the middle. CDR3 sequence: CASRGTFVSNQPQHF. CDR3 DNA: TGTGCCAGTAGAGGGACATTTGTAAGCAATCAGCCCCAGCATTTT.

The chain employs TRBV7-9 and TRBJ1-2, with unresolved D. The germline V gene encodes CDR1 SEHNR and CDR2 FQNEAQ (reference sequence). CDR3 length: 13 residues. V lost 6 bases and J 10 bases, leaving 18 bases between the germline ends. The DNA for the CDR3 is TGTGCCAGCAGATACCCCCGCGGGAGGGTCTACACCTTC. Protein product: CASRYPRGRVYTF.

The rearrangement uses TRBV27 and TRBJ1-2; D perhaps matches TRBD1 (5 bases). The length of the CDR3 is 13 residues. Trimming pared 3 bases from V and 1 base from J, leaving 6 bases between. Germline-derived CDR1 and CDR2 are MNHEY and SMNVEV (reference sequence). CDR3 sequence (DNA): TGTGCCAGCAGTTTCCAGGGTAACTATGGCTACACCTTC. Its protein product is CASSFQGNYGYTF.

The chain joins TRBV28 to TRBJ1-2, with 7 nucleotides matching TRBD1. The trim removed 4 bases at V and 2 bases at J, leaving 7 bases unmatched. Per the germline V gene, CDR1 is MDHEN and CDR2 is SYDVKM. The CDR3 extends over 15 amino acids. Here the CDR3 DNA reads TGTGCCAGCAGTTCCCTGCAGACAGGGAACTATGGCTACACCTTC. As protein: CASSSLQTGNYGYTF.

V gene TRBV9 combines with J gene TRBJ1-3; 7 bases agree with TRBD1. CDR1 SGDLS and CDR2 YYNGEE come from the germline V gene. The J segment lost 1 base and the V segment lost 0 bases, leaving 4 bases of the junction unmatched. The CDR3 is 16 residues long. CDR3 loop: CASSVEPGGSGNTIYF. Here the CDR3 DNA reads TGTGCCAGCAGCGTAGAACCAGGGGGGTCTGGAAACACCATATATTTT.

V gene TRBV7-9 combines with J gene TRBJ1-1; no reliable D call. Deletions cut 3 bases from V and 2 bases from J, with 10 bases between. The CDR3 consists of 14 residues. The germline V gene encodes CDR1 SEHNR and CDR2 FQNEAQ (reference sequence). CDR3 bases: TGTGCCAGCAGCTTGGGCGGGTTTAACACTGAAGCTTTCTTT. Encoded protein: CASSLGGFNTEAFF.

V usage is TRBV5-1 and J usage is TRBJ2-1; 10 bases agree with TRBD2. This CDR3 comprises 16 residues. Germline-derived CDR1 and CDR2 are SGHRS and YFSETQ. Trimming at V came to 1 base and at J to 8 bases, leaving 9 bases not matched to a gene. In DNA form, the CDR3 reads TGCGCCAGCAGCTTGTCACTAGCGGGGACGTTGGATGAGCAGTTCTTC. Translating gives CASSLSLAGTLDEQFF.

This clone was seen just once. The chain has TRBV21-1 and TRBJ2-7; TRBD2, the D gene given by the table, was not confirmed from the DNA. TRBV21-1 is labeled a pseudogene. The CDR3 runs to 17 residues. The DNA for the CDR3 is TGTGCCAGCAGCAACCCTGATAGAGGCTTTTCAAGGTGCGAGCAGTACTTC. Translation gives CASSNPDRGFSRCEQYF.

The rearrangement links TRBV19 to TRBJ2-3, with D perhaps matching TRBD1 (5 bases). CDR1 and CDR2 from the germline V gene are LNHDA and SQIVND (reference sequence). V was clipped by 2 bases and J by 4 bases, with 7 bases between them. The CDR3 spans 13 residues. CDR3 region: CASSIQGSDTQYF. CDR3 nucleotides: TGTGCCAGTAGTATACAGGGTTCAGATACGCAGTATTTT. Full variable domain (remainder filled in from reference TRBV19 and TRBJ2-3): DGGITQSPKYLFRKEGQNVTLSCEQNLNHDAMYWYRQDPGQGLRLIYYSQIVNDFQKGDIAEGYSVSREKKESFPLTVTSAQKNPTAFYLCASSIQGSDTQYFGPGTRLTVL.

A single count supports this clone. The chain combines TRBV7-9 with TRBJ2-3; TRBD1 aligns across 8 bases. The CDR3 has 15 residues. J gave up 3 bases and V 3 bases, and 5 bases lay outside the gene matches. In germline, CDR1 is SEHNR, CDR2 FQNEAQ (reference sequence). CDR3 DNA sequence: TGTGCCAGCAGCTTGGCCAGGGGGCGAACAGATACGCAGTATTTT. It yields the protein CASSLARGRTDTQYF. The full variable domain, in which reference TRBV7-9 and TRBJ2-3 provide the parts outside the CDR3, is DTGVSQNPRHKITKRGQNVTFRCDPISEHNRLYWYRQTLGQGPEFLTYFQNEAQLEKSRLLSDRFSAERPKGSFSTLEIQRTEQGDSAMYLCASSLARGRTDTQYFGPGTRLTVL.

Only one count was recorded for this clone. The chain recombines TRBV11-2 with TRBJ1-1, with a possible D match to TRBD1 (5 bases). CDR1 and CDR2 from the germline V gene are SGHAT and FQNNGV. V gave up 2 bases and J gave up 5 bases, with 12 bases separating them. The CDR3 loop spans 14 amino acids. CDR3 DNA: TGTGCCAGCAGCTTACTTCCCGGGGGGACTGAAGCTTTCTTT. Residues: CASSLLPGGTEAFF.

This chain connects TRBV10-3 to TRBJ2-3, with D possibly TRBD1 on 7 matching bases. In germline, CDR1 is ENHRY, CDR2 SYGVKD. The CDR3 consists of 14 residues. V lost 6 bases to trimming and J lost 0 bases, with 10 bases between them. The CDR3 region has the DNA TGTGCCATCAGGGAGGGGGCAAGCACAGATACGCAGTATTTT. Encoded protein: CAIREGASTDTQYF.

The sample holds one count of this clone. In DNA, the CDR3 is TGTGCCAGCAGGGACTATTTTGGTTCCTCCTACGAGCAGTACTTC. This gives the protein CASRDYFGSSYEQYF. The chain carries TRBV6-1 and TRBJ2-7, with D perhaps TRBD2 (6 bases). The CDR3 has 15 amino acids. Trimming removed 6 bases from V and 0 bases from J, with 15 bases in between. CDR1 is MNHNS and CDR2 is SASEGT in the germline V gene.

The genes are TRBV7-9 and TRBJ2-1; the match to TRBD2 covers 10 bases. This CDR3 spans 15 amino acids. In germline, CDR1 is SEHNR, CDR2 FQNEAQ (reference sequence). After removal of 5 bases from V and 2 bases from J, the junction contained 3 bases not matched to a gene. As DNA, the CDR3 is TGTGCCAGCAGCCCCGGGACTAGCGCCTACAATGAGCAGTTCTTC. It is translated as CASSPGTSAYNEQFF.